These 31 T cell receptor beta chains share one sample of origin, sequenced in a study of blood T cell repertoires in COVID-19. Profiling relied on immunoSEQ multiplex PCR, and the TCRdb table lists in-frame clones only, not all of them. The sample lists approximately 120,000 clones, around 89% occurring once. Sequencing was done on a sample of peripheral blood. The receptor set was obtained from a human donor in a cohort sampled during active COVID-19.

The DNA for the CDR3 is TGTGCCAGCAGCCAGGCAGAGGGACAGGGGGGCGAGCAGTACTTC. Protein: CASSQAEGQGGEQYF. The rearrangement uses TRBV3-1 (or the pseudogene TRBV3-2) and TRBJ2-7; 11 bases align to TRBD1. This CDR3 has 15 residues. With 3 bases clipped from V and 6 bases from J, the junction kept 7 bases outside the gene matches. Germline loops: CDR1 LGHDT, CDR2 YNNKEL (reference sequence).

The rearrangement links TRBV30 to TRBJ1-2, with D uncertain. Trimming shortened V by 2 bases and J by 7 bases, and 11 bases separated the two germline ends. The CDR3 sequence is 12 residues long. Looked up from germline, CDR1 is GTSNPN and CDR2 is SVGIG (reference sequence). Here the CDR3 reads CAWSRQSGGYTF. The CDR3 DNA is TGTGCCTGGAGTCGTCAAAGCGGTGGCTACACCTTC.

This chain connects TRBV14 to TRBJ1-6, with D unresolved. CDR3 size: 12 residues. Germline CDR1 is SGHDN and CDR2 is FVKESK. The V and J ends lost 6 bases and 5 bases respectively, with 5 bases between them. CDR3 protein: CASSGNNSPLHF. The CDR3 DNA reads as TGTGCCAGCAGTGGCAATAATTCACCCCTCCACTTT.

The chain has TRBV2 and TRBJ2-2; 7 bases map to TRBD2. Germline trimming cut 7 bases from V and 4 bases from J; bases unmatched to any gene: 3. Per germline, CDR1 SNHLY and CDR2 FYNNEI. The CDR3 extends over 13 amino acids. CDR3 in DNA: TGTGCCAGCATATGGGGGGGCACCGGGGAGCTGTTTTTT. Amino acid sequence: CASIWGGTGELFF.

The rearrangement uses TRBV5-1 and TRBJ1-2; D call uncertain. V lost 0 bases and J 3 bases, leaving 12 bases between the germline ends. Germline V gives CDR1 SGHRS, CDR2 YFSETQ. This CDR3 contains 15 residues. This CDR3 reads CASSLDGVRDYGYTF. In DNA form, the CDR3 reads TGCGCCAGCAGCTTGGACGGGGTTCGCGACTATGGCTACACCTTC.

This CDR3 reads CASSQGAGEQYF. CDR3 coding DNA: TGTGCCAGCAGCCAAGGGGCGGGGGAGCAGTACTTC. The J gene is TRBJ2-7, the V gene TRBV3-1 (or the pseudogene TRBV3-2), with D perhaps TRBD2 (6 bases). The CDR3 is 12 residues long. Germline V lookup: CDR1 LGHDT, CDR2 YNNKEL (reference sequence). Trimming pared 1 base from V and 7 bases from J, leaving 8 bases between.

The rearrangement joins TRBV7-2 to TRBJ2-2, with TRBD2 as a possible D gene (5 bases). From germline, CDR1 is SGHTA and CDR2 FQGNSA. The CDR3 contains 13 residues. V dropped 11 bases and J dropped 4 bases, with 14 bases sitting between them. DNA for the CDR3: TGTGCCGTGCGCCCACGGGGCACCGGGGAGCTGTTTTTT. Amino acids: CAVRPRGTGELFF.

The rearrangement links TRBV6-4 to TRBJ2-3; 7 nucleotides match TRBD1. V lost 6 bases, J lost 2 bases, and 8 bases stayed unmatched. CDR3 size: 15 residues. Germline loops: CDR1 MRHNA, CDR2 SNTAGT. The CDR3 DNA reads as TGTGCCAGCAGAGCTACAGGGGCGGTCACAGATACGCAGTATTTT. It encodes CASRATGAVTDTQYF.

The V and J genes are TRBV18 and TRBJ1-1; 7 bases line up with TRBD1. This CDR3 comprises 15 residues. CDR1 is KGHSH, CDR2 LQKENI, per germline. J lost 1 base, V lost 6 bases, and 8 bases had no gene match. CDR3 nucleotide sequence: TGTGCCAGCTCTCTCACCGGGACAGAGAACACTGAAGCTTTCTTT. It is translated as CASSLTGTENTEAFF.

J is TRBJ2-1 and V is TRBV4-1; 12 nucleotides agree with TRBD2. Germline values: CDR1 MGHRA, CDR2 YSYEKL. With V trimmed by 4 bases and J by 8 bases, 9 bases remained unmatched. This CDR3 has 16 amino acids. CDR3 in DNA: TGCGCCAGCAGCCCAGCCGGGACTAGCGGGTGGGATGAGCAGTTCTTC. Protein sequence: CASSPAGTSGWDEQFF.

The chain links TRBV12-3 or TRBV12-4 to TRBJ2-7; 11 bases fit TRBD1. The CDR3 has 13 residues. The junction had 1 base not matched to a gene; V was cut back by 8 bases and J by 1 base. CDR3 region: CASGQGASYEQYF. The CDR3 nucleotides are TGTGCCAGCGGACAGGGGGCGTCCTACGAGCAGTACTTC.

As DNA, the CDR3 is TGTGCCAGCAGCTTAGGTTCTACCGGGGAGCTGTTTTTT. Its translation: CASSLGSTGELFF. The chain recombines TRBV7-9 with TRBJ2-2; D not certain. The V end was cut by 1 base, the J end by 5 bases, with 5 bases between. CDR1 is SEHNR, CDR2 FQNEAQ, per germline (reference sequence). The CDR3 loop spans 13 amino acids.

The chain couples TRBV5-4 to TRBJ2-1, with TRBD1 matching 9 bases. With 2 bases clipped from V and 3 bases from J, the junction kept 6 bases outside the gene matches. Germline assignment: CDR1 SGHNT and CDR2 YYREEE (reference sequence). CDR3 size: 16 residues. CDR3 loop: CASSLPGTGLYNEQFF. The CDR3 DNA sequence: TGTGCCAGCAGCTTACCCGGGACAGGGCTCTACAATGAGCAGTTCTTC.

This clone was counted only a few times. This CDR3 reads CASSQFSLNYGYTF. As DNA, the CDR3 is TGCGCCAGCAGCCAATTCAGTTTAAACTATGGCTACACCTTC. This chain joins TRBV4-1 and TRBJ1-2; D call uncertain. Germline V CDR1 and CDR2: MGHRA, YSYEKL. The CDR3 has 14 residues. V was pared by 2 bases and J by 2 bases, with 9 bases between.

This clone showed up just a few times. The CDR3 loop is CASSLVTSGSYNEQFF. DNA for the CDR3: TGTGCCAGCAGCTTGGTGACTAGCGGAAGTTACAATGAGCAGTTCTTC. The genes are TRBV7-8 and TRBJ2-1; the match to TRBD2 covers 9 bases. V lost 3 bases to trimming and J lost 4 bases; unmatched junction nucleotides: 7. The CDR3 consists of 16 residues. Germline CDR1 reads SGHVS; CDR2 reads FQNEAQ. The full variable domain, with the rest looked up from reference TRBV7-8 and TRBJ2-1, is GAGVSQSPRYKVAKRGQDVALRCDPISGHVSLFWYQQALGQGPEFLTYFQNEAQLDKSGLPSDRFFAERPEGSVSTLKIQRTQQEDSAVYLCASSLVTSGSYNEQFFGPGTRLTVL.

CDR3 sequence reads: CASQTSGDWREQFF. The CDR3 DNA is TGTGCCAGTCAGACTAGCGGGGACTGGAGGGAGCAGTTCTTC. This sequence joins TRBV19 and TRBJ2-1; 11 nucleotides line up with TRBD2. Germline assignment: CDR1 LNHDA and CDR2 SQIVND (reference sequence). J lost 10 bases, V lost 8 bases, and 10 bases had no gene match. This CDR3 is 14 amino acids long.

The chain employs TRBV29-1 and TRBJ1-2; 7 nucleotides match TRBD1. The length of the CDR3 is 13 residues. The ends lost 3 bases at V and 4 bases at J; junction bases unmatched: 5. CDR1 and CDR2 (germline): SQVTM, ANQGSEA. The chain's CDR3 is CSVDAGGIYGYTF. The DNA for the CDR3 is TGCAGCGTTGATGCAGGGGGGATCTATGGCTACACCTTC.

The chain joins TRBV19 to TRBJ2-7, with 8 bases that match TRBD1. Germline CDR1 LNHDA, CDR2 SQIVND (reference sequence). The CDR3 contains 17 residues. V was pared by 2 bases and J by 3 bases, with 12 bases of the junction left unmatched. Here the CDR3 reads CASSITQGTGADYEQYF. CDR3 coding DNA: TGTGCCAGTAGTATAACCCAGGGGACAGGCGCGGACTACGAGCAGTACTTC.

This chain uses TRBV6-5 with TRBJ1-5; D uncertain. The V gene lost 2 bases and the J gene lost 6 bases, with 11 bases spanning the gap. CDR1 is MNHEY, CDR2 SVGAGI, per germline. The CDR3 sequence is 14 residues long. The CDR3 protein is CASSYNGVTQPQHF. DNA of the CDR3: TGTGCCAGCAGTTACAACGGAGTCACTCAGCCCCAGCATTTT.

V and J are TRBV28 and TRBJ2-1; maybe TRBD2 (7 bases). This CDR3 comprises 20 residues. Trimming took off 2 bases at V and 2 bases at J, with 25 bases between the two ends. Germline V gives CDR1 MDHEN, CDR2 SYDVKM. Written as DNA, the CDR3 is TGTGCCAGCAGTTTAATGGGCACAGGGTTGGCGGGAGTACCCTACAATGAGCAGTTCTTC. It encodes CASSLMGTGLAGVPYNEQFF.

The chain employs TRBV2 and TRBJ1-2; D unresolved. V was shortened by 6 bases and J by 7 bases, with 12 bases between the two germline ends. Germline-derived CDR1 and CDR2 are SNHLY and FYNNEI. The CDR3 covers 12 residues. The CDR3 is CASRELTGGYTF. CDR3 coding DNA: TGTGCCAGCAGAGAACTAACGGGTGGCTACACCTTC.

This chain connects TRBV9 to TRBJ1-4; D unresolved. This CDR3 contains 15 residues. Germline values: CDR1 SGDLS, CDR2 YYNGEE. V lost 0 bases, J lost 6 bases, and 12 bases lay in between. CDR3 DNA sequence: TGTGCCAGCAGCGTAGCTACGAACAGCTATGAAAAACTGTTTTTT. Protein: CASSVATNSYEKLFF. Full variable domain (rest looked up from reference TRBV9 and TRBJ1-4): DSGVTQTPKHLITATGQRVTLRCSPRSGDLSVYWYQQSLDQGLQFLIQYYNGEERAKGNILERFSAQQFPDLHSELNLSSLELGDSALYFCASSVATNSYEKLFFGSGTQLSVL.

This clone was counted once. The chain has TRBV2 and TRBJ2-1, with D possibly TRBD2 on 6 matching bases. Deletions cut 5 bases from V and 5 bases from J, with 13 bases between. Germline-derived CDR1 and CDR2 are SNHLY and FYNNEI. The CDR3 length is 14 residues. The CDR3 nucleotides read TGTGCCAGCAGTCCGCCGGGACTGGACAATGAGCAGTTCTTC. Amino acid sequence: CASSPPGLDNEQFF.

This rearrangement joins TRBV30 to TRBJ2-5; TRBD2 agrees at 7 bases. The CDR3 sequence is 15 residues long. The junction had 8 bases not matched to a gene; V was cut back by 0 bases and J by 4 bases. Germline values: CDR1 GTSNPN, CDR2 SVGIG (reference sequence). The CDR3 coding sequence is TGTGCCTGGAGTGTACAAGGGAGGGATGGAGAGACCCAGTACTTC. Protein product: CAWSVQGRDGETQYF.

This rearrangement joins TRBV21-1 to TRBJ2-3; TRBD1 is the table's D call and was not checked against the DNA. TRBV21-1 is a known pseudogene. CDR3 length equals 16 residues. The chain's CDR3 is CASSKTSRGPPDTQYF. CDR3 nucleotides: TGTGCCAGCAGCAAAACCTCTAGGGGTCCCCCAGATACGCAGTATTTT.

CDR3 region: CASSLTGGEQFF. In nucleotides, the CDR3 is TGCGCCAGCAGCCTAACGGGAGGTGAGCAGTTCTTC. The chain uses TRBV4-1 and TRBJ2-1, with TRBD2 matching 7 bases. The CDR3 runs to 12 residues. Germline V lookup: CDR1 MGHRA, CDR2 YSYEKL. Unmatched junction bases numbered 3, after V lost 4 bases and J lost 9 bases.

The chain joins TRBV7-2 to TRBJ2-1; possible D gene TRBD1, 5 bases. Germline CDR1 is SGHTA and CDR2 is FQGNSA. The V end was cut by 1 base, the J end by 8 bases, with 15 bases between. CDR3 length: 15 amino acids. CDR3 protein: CASSLGLQGADEQFF. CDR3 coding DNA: TGTGCCAGCAGCTTAGGTCTGCAGGGTGCGGATGAGCAGTTCTTC.

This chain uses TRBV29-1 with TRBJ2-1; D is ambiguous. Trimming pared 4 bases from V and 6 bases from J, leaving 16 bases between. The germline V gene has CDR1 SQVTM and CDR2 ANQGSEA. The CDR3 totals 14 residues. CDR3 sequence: CSVGRPEGINEQFF. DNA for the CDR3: TGCAGCGTTGGGCGGCCCGAAGGCATCAATGAGCAGTTCTTC.

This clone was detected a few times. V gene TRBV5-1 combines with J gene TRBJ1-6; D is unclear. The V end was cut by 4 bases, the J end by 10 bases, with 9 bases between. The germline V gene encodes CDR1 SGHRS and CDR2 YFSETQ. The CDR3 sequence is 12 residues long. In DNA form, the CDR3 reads TGCGCCAGCAGCGAGCGCGGATCACCCCTCCACTTT. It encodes CASSERGSPLHF.

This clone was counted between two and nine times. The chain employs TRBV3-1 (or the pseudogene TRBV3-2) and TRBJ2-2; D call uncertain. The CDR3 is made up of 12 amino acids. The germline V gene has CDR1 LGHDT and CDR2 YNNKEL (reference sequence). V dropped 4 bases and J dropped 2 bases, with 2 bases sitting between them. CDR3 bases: TGTGCCAGCAGCCTAAACACCGGGGAGCTGTTTTTT. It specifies CASSLNTGELFF.

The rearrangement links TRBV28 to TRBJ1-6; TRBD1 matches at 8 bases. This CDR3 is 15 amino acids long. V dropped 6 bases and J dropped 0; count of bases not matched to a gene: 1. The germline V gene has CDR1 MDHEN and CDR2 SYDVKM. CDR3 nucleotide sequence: TGTGCCAGCAGGGGGACAGGCTCCTATAATTCACCCCTCCACTTT. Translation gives CASRGTGSYNSPLHF.